This TCR beta chain originates from a study of Graves' ophthalmopathy and Graves' hyperthyroidism. Study conclusions and caveats: Blood samples also showed most expanded thyroid clonotypes exceeding 0.001 frequency. Sensitivity of roughly 88% and specificity of around 80% were achieved when a 13-signature model separated ophthalmopathy from stable hyperthyroidism.

Notes on this clonotype: Its target is unknown. The junction differs from germline at one of its ends, possibly a read error.

This CDR3 spans 13 amino acids. Germline assignment: CDR1 ENHRY and CDR2 SYGVKD. Ophthalmopathy was moderately-to-severely active, CAS at least 3, NOSPECS at least 4, lasting under 3 months. The PBMCs used were ones drawn from approximately 10 ml of fresh peripheral blood. Amplifying from RNA transcripts, the study obtained TCR beta CDR3 regions. HTBI primers were employed in first-round RT-PCR, then a second-round multiplex PCR followed. MiXCR, run by TCRdb on the multiplex PCR reads, gives a single entry per CDR3 protein. This table holds 500,000 to 800,000 distinct CDR3 sequences, about 41% found once.

Sample: peripheral blood. The source of this sequence is an adult man with Graves' ophthalmopathy. The chain combines TRBV10-3 with TRBJ2-6, with D perhaps matching TRBD1 (6 bases). CDR3 DNA sequence: TGTGCCATCAGTGGCGAAGGGGGCAACGTCCTGACTTTC. This gives the protein CAISGEGGNVLTF.